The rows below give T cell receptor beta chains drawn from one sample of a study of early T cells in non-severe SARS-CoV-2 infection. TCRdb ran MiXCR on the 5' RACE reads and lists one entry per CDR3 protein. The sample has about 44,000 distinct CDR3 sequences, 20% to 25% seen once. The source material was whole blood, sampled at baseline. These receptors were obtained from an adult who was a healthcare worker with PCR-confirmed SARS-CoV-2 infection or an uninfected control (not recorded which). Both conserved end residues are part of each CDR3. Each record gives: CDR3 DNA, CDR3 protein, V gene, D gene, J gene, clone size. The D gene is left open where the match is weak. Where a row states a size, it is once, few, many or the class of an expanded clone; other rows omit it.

TGTGCCAGCAAGGGGACAGGGGCGGCGCCCCAGCATTTT,CASKGTGAAPQHF,TRBV9,TRBD1,TRBJ1-5,medium-sized
TGTGCCAGCAGCTCCCGGGATTCACCCCTCCACTTT,CASSSRDSPLHF,TRBV11-2,-,TRBJ1-6,-
TGTGCCAGCAGCGTGTCCGGACAGTCAAATGAGCAGTTCTTC,CASSVSGQSNEQFF,TRBV9,-,TRBJ2-1,-
TGTGCCAGCACCCAGAAGATTTTGAACACTGAAGCTTTCTTT,CASTQKILNTEAFF,TRBV7-2,-,TRBJ1-1,few
TGTGCCAGTAGTACGACAGGGGTCTACGAGCAGTACTTC,CASSTTGVYEQYF,TRBV19,TRBD1,TRBJ2-7,-
TGTGCTAGTGGTTTGGTGACAGGGGGCCTTGTATATAGCAATCAGCCCCAGCATTTT,CASGLVTGGLVYSNQPQHF,TRBV12-5,TRBD1,TRBJ1-5,-
TGTGCCAGCAGCCCGGACGGAATTAACTATGGCTACACCTTC,CASSPDGINYGYTF,TRBV28,-,TRBJ1-2,-
TGTGCCAGCAGTGATAGTTATGGCAGGGCTCTCACTGAAGCTTTCTTT,CASSDSYGRALTEAFF,TRBV2,-,TRBJ1-1,few
TGTGCCAGCAGTTTAACGGCAGGGGCCTATGGCTACACCTTC,CASSLTAGAYGYTF,TRBV27,-,TRBJ1-2,-
TGCAGCGTTGAAAGTCTGGGAGAGATTTCCGAGCAGTACTTC,CSVESLGEISEQYF,TRBV29-1,-,TRBJ2-7,-
TGTGCCAGCAGTGTTTTGGAGGTATTCGAGACCCAGTACTTC,CASSVLEVFETQYF,TRBV7-9,-,TRBJ2-5,-
TGTGCCAGCAGCACACGGGACAGGGCAGGCAATCAGCCCCAGCATTTT,CASSTRDRAGNQPQHF,TRBV21-1,-,TRBJ1-5,-
TGTGCCAGCAGTAAAACCGGGACAGGGTTGCCCTCAGATACGCAGTATTTT,CASSKTGTGLPSDTQYF,TRBV2,TRBD1,TRBJ2-3,few
TGTGCCAGCAGCCACCACAGGGTCCTTGGCCAGTACTTC,CASSHHRVLGQYF,TRBV3-1,-,TRBJ2-5,few
TGCGCCAGCAGCTTGGTCGCGGGGGAGATCACAGATACGCAGTATTTT,CASSLVAGEITDTQYF,TRBV5-1,TRBD2,TRBJ2-3,many
TGTGCCAGTAGAGACAGGAGGACAAATGGCTACACCTTC,CASRDRRTNGYTF,TRBV2,-,TRBJ1-2,few
TGTGCCAGCAGCTTAAGTCCAGCAGGGAACACTGAAGCTTTCTTT,CASSLSPAGNTEAFF,TRBV7-2,-,TRBJ1-1,-
TGCAGTGCCGCGCTGACAGGGGGTAGTTATAATTCACCCCTCCACTTT,CSAALTGGSYNSPLHF,TRBV20-1,TRBD1,TRBJ1-6,-
TGTGCCAGCAGTCAGGGACAGGCCCGTGAAGCTTTCTTT,CASSQGQAREAFF,TRBV6-5,TRBD1,TRBJ1-1,-
TGTGCCAGCAGTGGCCAGGAGGGAAGGGCTGAAGCTTTCTTT,CASSGQEGRAEAFF,TRBV12-3/TRBV12-4,-,TRBJ1-1,-
TGTGCCAGCAGTGAAACGGCTGACCAAGAGACCCAGTACTTC,CASSETADQETQYF,TRBV2,-,TRBJ2-5,-
TGTGCCAGCACCGGACAGGGTAGCACAGATACGCAGTATTTT,CASTGQGSTDTQYF,TRBV7-9,TRBD1,TRBJ2-3,-
TGTGCCAGCAGCCCCGAAAGGGACCACGAGCAGTACTTC,CASSPERDHEQYF,TRBV9,-,TRBJ2-7,few
TGCAGTGCTAGAGGCGGAGTTAATTCACCCCTCCACTTT,CSARGGVNSPLHF,TRBV20-1,-,TRBJ1-6,-
TGTGCCAGCAGCCGGGACAGGGACCGGCCGTGGGCCAAAAACATTCAGTACTTC,CASSRDRDRPWAKNIQYF,TRBV7-2,TRBD1,TRBJ2-4,few
TGTGCCAGCAGCACACGGACCACGAACACCGGGGAGCTGTTTTTT,CASSTRTTNTGELFF,TRBV7-7,-,TRBJ2-2,many
TGCGCCAGCAGCCAAGCAGGACCGTCCTTTGGTTCACCCCTCCACTTT,CASSQAGPSFGSPLHF,TRBV4-3,-,TRBJ1-6,-
TGTGCCGACCGAACCAAGGAGGGGAAAACGAACACCGGGGAGCTGTTTTTT,CADRTKEGKTNTGELFF,TRBV19,-,TRBJ2-2,-
TGTGCCAGCAGCCCAACCCGGACAGGGCTGAACACTGAAGCTTTCTTT,CASSPTRTGLNTEAFF,TRBV3-1,TRBD1,TRBJ1-1,few
TGTGCCAGCAGCCCCGTGAGCGGGGGGGCCCGCGATACGCAGTATTTT,CASSPVSGGARDTQYF,TRBV7-3,TRBD2,TRBJ2-3,-
TGCGCCAGCAGCAATTCCTACGAGCAGTACTTC,CASSNSYEQYF,TRBV10-1,-,TRBJ2-7,few
TGTGCCAGCAGTTTAAGGGGACAGGGAGGATCACCCCTCCACTTT,CASSLRGQGGSPLHF,TRBV12-3/TRBV12-4,TRBD1,TRBJ1-6,few
TGTGACAGCAGCGCGGACAGTTACACCGGGGAGCTGTTTTTT,CDSSADSYTGELFF,TRBV11-3,-,TRBJ2-2,-
TGCGCCAGCAGTCCCCGACAGGCTGGGGCCAACGTCCTGACTTTC,CASSPRQAGANVLTF,TRBV10-2,-,TRBJ2-6,-
TGTGCCAGCAGCTTATCGCCGACCCAGTACTTC,CASSLSPTQYF,TRBV7-9,-,TRBJ2-5,-
TGCAGTGCTAGAGCAGGACAGGGAGGAAACACCATATATTTT,CSARAGQGGNTIYF,TRBV20-1,TRBD1,TRBJ1-3,-
TGTGCCAGCAGCCCCACAGGGGCCTGGGAAAAACTGTTTTTT,CASSPTGAWEKLFF,TRBV4-2,TRBD1,TRBJ1-4,-
TGTGCCAGCAGCTTGGCAGGTAACAATCAGCCCCAGCATTTT,CASSLAGNNQPQHF,TRBV5-4,-,TRBJ1-5,few
TGTGCCAGCAGTTACGGGAAAGGCTACACCTTC,CASSYGKGYTF,TRBV6-5,-,TRBJ1-2,few
TGTGCCAGCTCACGCGAACAGGTTCAAGAGACCCAGTACTTC,CASSREQVQETQYF,TRBV18,-,TRBJ2-5,-
TGTGCCAGTAGTATATCGACTAGAGACGAGCAGTACTTC,CASSISTRDEQYF,TRBV19,-,TRBJ2-7,few
TGTGCCAGCAGCCATCGGCAGGGCCTACAAGAGACCCAGTACTTC,CASSHRQGLQETQYF,TRBV3-1,-,TRBJ2-5,-
TGTGCCAGCTCACCGGACAGGAGCTCCTACGAGCAGTACTTC,CASSPDRSSYEQYF,TRBV18,TRBD1,TRBJ2-7,-
TGCGCCAGCAGCCCCGGACAGGCGAACACTGAAGCTTTCTTT,CASSPGQANTEAFF,TRBV4-3,TRBD1,TRBJ1-1,-
TGCGCCAGCAGCCAAGCGCCGGGACAAAACTACGAGCAGTACTTC,CASSQAPGQNYEQYF,TRBV4-3,-,TRBJ2-7,-
TGTGCCAGCTCACCGAACGGACAGGGCACAGATACGCAGTATTTT,CASSPNGQGTDTQYF,TRBV18,TRBD1,TRBJ2-3,-
TGCGCCAGCAGCCGGACAGGGAGGAACCCAGATACGCAGTATTTT,CASSRTGRNPDTQYF,TRBV10-1,TRBD1,TRBJ2-3,few
TGTGCCACCAGTGATTTGCGGGGTGACGGGGAGCTGTTTTTT,CATSDLRGDGELFF,TRBV24-1,-,TRBJ2-2,few
TGCGCCAGCAGCCTCGGGACAGGGGGCAACTACAATGAGCAGTTCTTC,CASSLGTGGNYNEQFF,TRBV4-1,TRBD1,TRBJ2-1,few
TGTGCCAGCAGCTTGGGGACAGGGGGCCTTCTCACTGAAGCTTTCTTT,CASSLGTGGLLTEAFF,TRBV5-6,TRBD1,TRBJ1-1,-
TGTGCCAGCAGCTTAGACGGCGCCGGACACGTCGAGCAGTACTTC,CASSLDGAGHVEQYF,TRBV11-2,-,TRBJ2-7,-
TGTGCCAGTAGTAAACTAGCGGGGGGCCCAGAGACCCAGTACTTC,CASSKLAGGPETQYF,TRBV19,TRBD2,TRBJ2-5,-
TGCAGTGCAAAAAAGAGGGACCGCCCGTTGTACACTGAAGCTTTCTTT,CSAKKRDRPLYTEAFF,TRBV20-1,-,TRBJ1-1,many
TGTGCCAGCACCGATGGGACTAGTTTGAGCGGCGCGCAGTATTTT,CASTDGTSLSGAQYF,TRBV12-3/TRBV12-4,TRBD2,TRBJ2-3,-
TGTGCCAGCGGCGGGGGGGCCTACAATGAGCAGTTCTTC,CASGGGAYNEQFF,TRBV6-6,TRBD2,TRBJ2-1,few